A single sample gave rise to the 17 T cell receptor beta chains below, sequenced in a study of OX40 agonist ivuxolimab in advanced cancers. Sequencing was performed with immunoSEQ multiplex PCR; in TCRdb, only in-frame clones are kept and a portion is missing. There are about 48,000 clones in the sample; under 85% occur only once, and over 1% lies in the top ten. The sequencing here drew on CD4+ or CD8+ T cells sorted from blood, taken in a trial of the OX40 agonist ivuxolimab. The receptors originated from an adult with an advanced solid tumor such as melanoma, head and neck, liver or kidney cancer.

The genes are TRBV4-3 and TRBJ1-1; 9 positions agree with TRBD1. Trimming took 1 base from V and 3 from J; bases not matched to a gene: 3. The CDR3 totals 15 residues. The germline gives CDR1 LGHNA, CDR2 YSLEER. DNA for the CDR3: TGCGCCAGCAGCCAAGTAGACAGGGGGGACACTGAAGCTTTCTTT. This translates into CASSQVDRGDTEAFF.

This rearrangement joins TRBV19 to TRBJ2-4, with D hard to call. V lost 8 bases to trimming and J lost 6 bases, with 14 bases between them. Germline CDR1 reads LNHDA; CDR2 reads SQIVND (reference sequence). The CDR3 is 13 amino acids. The CDR3 DNA reads TGTGCCAGTTGTCCCACACCAGGAAACATTCAGTACTTC. This translates into CASCPTPGNIQYF. Looking up the rest from reference TRBV19 and TRBJ2-4 gives the full variable domain: DGGITQSPKYLFRKEGQNVTLSCEQNLNHDAMYWYRQDPGQGLRLIYYSQIVNDFQKGDIAEGYSVSREKKESFPLTVTSAQKNPTAFYLCASCPTPGNIQYFGAGTRLSVL.

The chain uses TRBV30 and TRBJ1-2; D is uncertain. Per germline, CDR1 GTSNPN and CDR2 SVGIG (reference sequence). CDR3 length equals 11 residues. The V gene lost 1 base and the J gene lost 4 bases, with 4 bases spanning the gap. CDR3 coding DNA: TGTGCCTGGAGTGCCTTCTATGGCTACACCTTC. Translated: CAWSAFYGYTF.

As DNA, the CDR3 is TGTGCCAGCAGTTACAGGCAAGGGCACAACTATGGCTACACCTTC. Amino acid sequence: CASSYRQGHNYGYTF. The chain has TRBV6-6 and TRBJ1-2; D unclear. CDR1 is MNHNY, CDR2 SVGAGI, per germline (reference sequence). The CDR3 sequence is 15 residues long. Between the trimmed V and J ends, which lost 2 bases and 2 bases, there was a span of 12 bases.

The gene calls are TRBV6-6 and TRBJ1-3, with TRBD1 matching over 8 bases. The CDR3 sequence is 16 residues long. Trimming cost V 5 bases and J 1 base; bases outside gene matches: 7. Germline CDR1 MNHNY, CDR2 SVGAGI (reference sequence). The CDR3 here is CASSQPGQASGNTIYF. The DNA for the CDR3 is TGTGCCAGCAGTCAGCCGGGACAGGCGTCTGGAAACACCATATATTTT.

The rearrangement uses TRBV7-8 and TRBJ2-5, with D perhaps assigned TRBD1 or TRBD2 (5 bases each). CDR1 and CDR2 from the germline V gene are SGHVS and FQNEAQ. With 1 base removed from V and 5 bases from J, the gap between germline ends came to 14 bases. This CDR3 region has 15 residues. CDR3 DNA: TGTGCCAGCAGCTTAGGGGGACCCCCTGGTGAGACCCAGTACTTC. Translation: CASSLGGPPGETQYF.

The gene calls are TRBV7-2 and TRBJ2-4; possibly TRBD1 for D (5 bases). Trimming took 5 bases from V and 8 from J, leaving 10 bases between them. The length of the CDR3 is 12 residues. CDR1 and CDR2 from the germline V gene are SGHTA and FQGNSA. The CDR3 reads CASSTQGYIQYF. The CDR3 bases are TGTGCCAGCAGCACCCAGGGTTACATTCAGTACTTC.

V and J are TRBV14 and TRBJ1-4, with 7 nucleotides matching TRBD1. Per germline, CDR1 SGHDN and CDR2 FVKESK. This CDR3 comprises 14 residues. Unmatched junction bases numbered 2, after V lost 4 bases and J lost 3 bases. The CDR3 reads CASSRQGSNEKLFF. DNA of the CDR3: TGTGCCAGCAGCCGACAGGGATCTAATGAAAAACTGTTTTTT.

The chain carries TRBV30 and TRBJ2-3, with D possibly matching TRBD2 (6 bases). There are 15 residues in the CDR3. CDR1 and CDR2 (germline): GTSNPN, SVGIG (reference sequence). With 6 bases removed from V and 3 bases from J, the gap between germline ends came to 19 bases. The CDR3 region has the DNA TGTGCCTGTAGCGCCGGGACTCAGAGTACAGATACGCAGTATTTT. It translates to CACSAGTQSTDTQYF.

This chain joins TRBV5-1 and TRBJ2-2, with 7 nucleotides matching TRBD1. V shed 2 bases, J shed 6 bases, and the junction held 1 base outside the gene matches. The germline gives CDR1 SGHRS, CDR2 YFSETQ. CDR3 length equals 13 residues. The CDR3 nucleotides are TGCGCCAGCAGCTTCCAGGGGGCCGGGGAGCTGTTTTTT. It codes for CASSFQGAGELFF.

This chain joins TRBV2 and TRBJ2-3; 7 positions match TRBD2. The ends lost 10 bases at V and 5 bases at J; junction bases unmatched: 12. Germline V gene sequence: CDR1 SNHLY, CDR2 FYNNEI. The CDR3 runs 14 residues. The CDR3 nucleotides read TGTGCCACTAGACACGGGGGGACGATAGATACGCAGTATTTT. As protein: CATRHGGTIDTQYF.

This clone was seen a handful of times. The chain employs TRBV5-6 and TRBJ2-3; no clear D gene. The V end was cut by 1 base, the J end by 4 bases, with 4 bases between. Germline assignment: CDR1 SGHDT and CDR2 YYEEEE. The CDR3 spans 12 residues. The CDR3 nucleotides read TGTGCCAGCAGCTTGTACGCAGATACGCAGTATTTT. Amino acids: CASSLYADTQYF.

This clone occurred once. The chain employs TRBV27 and TRBJ2-4; D is uncertain. CDR1 and CDR2 (germline): MNHEY, SMNVEV (reference sequence). CDR3 length: 13 amino acids. The V and J ends lost 2 bases and 5 bases respectively, with 7 bases between them. The CDR3, as DNA: TGTGCCAGCAGTTTACAGAACCAAAACATTCAGTACTTC. Encoded protein: CASSLQNQNIQYF.

The chain couples TRBV7-2 to TRBJ2-5; perhaps D is TRBD1 or TRBD2 (6 bases each). Trimming removed 5 bases at V and 4 bases at J, with 14 bases between. The germline V gene encodes CDR1 SGHTA and CDR2 FQGNSA. The CDR3 loop spans 14 amino acids. CDR3 in DNA: TGTGCCAGCAGCCTAGGGCCGGGGGCAGAGACCCAGTACTTC. It is translated as CASSLGPGAETQYF.

This sequence joins TRBV5-5 and TRBJ1-1; D is uncertain. Per germline, CDR1 SGHKS and CDR2 YYEKEE (reference sequence). The CDR3 covers 14 residues. V lost 1 base and J 1 base, leaving 8 bases between the germline ends. CDR3 in DNA: TGTGCCAGCAGCTTGTTGGCTGAGAACACTGAAGCTTTCTTT. It encodes CASSLLAENTEAFF.

The V call is TRBV6-6, the J call TRBJ2-5; D gene ambiguous. The CDR3 is made up of 14 amino acids. V dropped 2 bases and J dropped 0 bases, with 7 bases sitting between them. Germline-derived CDR1 and CDR2 are MNHNY and SVGAGI (reference sequence). The CDR3 DNA reads TGTGCCAGCAGTTACGGGTCACACCAAGAGACCCAGTACTTC. This encodes CASSYGSHQETQYF.

The chain employs TRBV6-5 and TRBJ2-7; D remains unclear. V was cut by 2 bases and J by 4 bases, with 6 bases left in between. This CDR3 is 12 amino acids long. Germline V gene sequence: CDR1 MNHEY, CDR2 SVGAGI. In nucleotides, the CDR3 is TGTGCCAGCAGTTACATTGGTTACGAGCAGTACTTC. It codes for CASSYIGYEQYF.